Detailed here is one TCR beta chain. The CDR3 loop spans 18 amino acids. The method was immunoSEQ multiplex PCR; TCRdb's version includes in-frame clones alone and lacks a portion of them. The table records 25,000 to 35,000 clones, over 80% of them present only once. These data are taken from a study of T cell changes during pregnancy in multiple sclerosis. The specimen was CD8+ T cells from peripheral blood mononuclear cells, collected before pregnancy. The rearrangement uses TRBV12-2 and TRBJ2-3; the table's D call, TRBD2, has no DNA check behind it. TRBV12-2 is designated a pseudogene. This receptor was taken from a female donor with multiple sclerosis, enrolled in a pregnancy study. DNA for the CDR3: TGTGCAAGTCGCGTCAAACCGGGACTCTTCACTCGATCAGATACGCAGTATTTT. The encoded protein is CASRVKPGLFTRSDTQYF.